The 32 T cell receptor beta chains presented below share a single source sample, sequenced in a study of radiotherapy plus CTLA-4 blockade in lung cancer. Generated by immunoSEQ multiplex PCR, the TCRdb table keeps only in-frame clones and is missing some. The sample shows around 26,000 clones, 73% of them seen only once. The sample consisted of peripheral blood, taken from a patient treated with radiotherapy plus ipilimumab. These receptors came from a human donor with non-small cell lung cancer who had stable disease on radiotherapy plus ipilimumab.

The J gene is TRBJ1-6, the V gene TRBV6-1, with D possibly TRBD1 on 5 matching bases. V dropped 7 bases and J dropped 7 bases, with 11 bases sitting between them. The CDR3 extends over 13 amino acids. Germline CDR1 reads MNHNS; CDR2 reads SASEGT. CDR3 in amino acids: CASTGRANSPLHF. The DNA of the CDR3 is TGTGCCAGCACGGGCAGGGCAAATTCACCCCTCCACTTT.

The chain employs TRBV10-3 and TRBJ2-1, with D unresolved. The CDR3 runs to 13 residues. Trimming left V 3 bases short and J 4 bases short, with 7 bases between. Germline V gives CDR1 ENHRY, CDR2 SYGVKD. The CDR3 region has the DNA TGTGCCATCAGTGAAGAAGTATACAATGAGCAGTTCTTC. Protein: CAISEEVYNEQFF.

This rearrangement joins TRBV11-3 to TRBJ2-3, with 7 nucleotides matching TRBD1. CDR1 and CDR2 (germline): SGHNT, YENEEA. This CDR3 spans 15 amino acids. V shed 5 bases and J 1 base; nucleotides not matched to a gene: 6. The CDR3 DNA sequence: TGTGCCAGCAGCCCTCAGGGACAGCGCACAGATACGCAGTATTTT. Its translation is CASSPQGQRTDTQYF. The full variable domain, rest sourced from reference TRBV11-3 and TRBJ2-3, is EAGVVQSPRYKIIEKKQPVAFWCNPISGHNTLYWYLQNLGQGPELLIRYENEEAVDDSQLPKDRFSAERLKGVDSTLKIQPAELGDSAVYLCASSPQGQRTDTQYFGPGTRLTVL.

The rearrangement uses TRBV18 and TRBJ2-7; 8 bases line up with TRBD1. The trim removed 5 bases at V and 9 bases at J, leaving 15 bases unmatched. The CDR3 runs 15 residues. Looked up from germline, CDR1 is KGHSH and CDR2 is LQKENI. CDR3 DNA sequence: TGTGCCAGCTCAAATTCGGGGACAGGAGCCGGCGGGCAGTACTTC. It is translated as CASSNSGTGAGGQYF.

V and J are TRBV6-5 and TRBJ1-2; tentatively, D is TRBD1 (5 bases). Trimming took 6 bases from V and 4 from J, leaving 6 bases between them. The V gene's germline CDR1 is MNHEY and CDR2 SVGAGI. CDR3 size: 11 residues. This chain's CDR3 is CASSGAYGYTF. CDR3 DNA sequence: TGTGCCAGCAGCGGGGCCTATGGCTACACCTTC.

V is TRBV11-2 and J is TRBJ1-1; D is perhaps TRBD1 (5 bases). Germline CDR1 reads SGHAT; CDR2 reads FQNNGV. The CDR3 covers 13 residues. Trimming took off 1 base at V and 13 bases at J, with 16 bases between the two ends. The CDR3 region is CASSLVRGVDYFF. CDR3 nucleotide sequence: TGTGCCAGCAGCTTAGTCCGGGGGGTTGATTATTTCTTT.

The chain uses TRBV4-1 and TRBJ1-5; no definite D call. This CDR3 has 14 amino acids. CDR1 and CDR2 from the germline V gene are MGHRA and YSYEKL. Trimming left V 2 bases short and J 1 base short, with 6 bases between. CDR3 coding DNA: TGCGCCAGCAGCCAACAAGAAAGCAATCAGCCCCAGCATTTT. Residues: CASSQQESNQPQHF.

The chain combines TRBV15 with TRBJ1-2; unclear D gene. The germline CDR1 and CDR2 sequences are LNHNV and YYDKDF (reference sequence). Trimming took off 3 bases at V and 2 bases at J, with 28 bases between the two ends. The CDR3 length is 20 residues. The CDR3 loop reads CATSSPPTALVASTNYGYTF. In nucleotides, the CDR3 is TGTGCCACCAGCAGCCCTCCGACGGCCCTCGTCGCTTCCACAAACTATGGCTACACCTTC. The full variable domain, in which reference TRBV15 and TRBJ1-2 provide the parts outside the CDR3, is DAMVIQNPRYQVTQFGKPVTLSCSQTLNHNVMYWYQQKSSQAPKLLFHYYDKDFNNEADTPDNFQSRRPNTSFCFLDIRSPGLGDTAMYLCATSSPPTALVASTNYGYTFGSGTRLTVV.

The genes are TRBV11-2 and TRBJ1-1; 8 bases are a match to TRBD1. Germline CDR1 is SGHAT and CDR2 is FQNNGV. V shed 6 bases and J 0 bases; nucleotides not matched to a gene: 3. CDR3 length: 14 amino acids. The DNA for the CDR3 is TGTGCCAGCAGAAAGGACAGGGTGAACACTGAAGCTTTCTTT. This encodes CASRKDRVNTEAFF.

This clone was detected only a few times. This CDR3 is CAISGSTYEQYF. The CDR3 DNA is TGTGCCATCAGTGGGTCTACCTACGAGCAGTACTTC. The chain combines TRBV10-3 with TRBJ2-7; D call uncertain. The CDR3 runs 12 residues. The germline gives CDR1 ENHRY, CDR2 SYGVKD. V shed 4 bases and J shed 2 bases, with 6 bases lying between them.

This clone was detected only a few times. The J gene is TRBJ2-5, the V gene TRBV5-1; no firm D call. The germline V gene has CDR1 SGHRS and CDR2 YFSETQ. This CDR3 has 12 amino acids. Trimming took 0 bases from V and 4 from J, leaving 4 bases between them. The CDR3 reads CASSLGVETQYF. The CDR3 nucleotides are TGCGCCAGCAGCTTGGGGGTAGAGACCCAGTACTTC.

V is TRBV5-6 and J is TRBJ2-5, with D perhaps matching TRBD1 (6 bases). The V end was cut by 7 bases, the J end by 4 bases, with 20 bases between. This CDR3 comprises 15 residues. Germline lookup yields CDR1 SGHDT and CDR2 YYEEEE. The CDR3, as DNA: TGTGCCAGCTGCCTGTGGGGGCCAAGGAGAGAGACCCAGTACTTC. This translates into CASCLWGPRRETQYF.

V is TRBV25-1 and J is TRBJ2-1; 12 bases are shared with TRBD2. Per the germline V gene, CDR1 is MGHDK and CDR2 is SYGVNS. The CDR3 sequence is 14 residues long. Trimming at V came to 11 bases and at J to 9 bases, leaving 11 bases not matched to a gene. CDR3: CAGSKTSGRPEQFF. In nucleotides, the CDR3 is TGTGCCGGCTCTAAGACTAGCGGGAGACCTGAGCAGTTCTTC.

The sample holds one count of this clone. The chain is built from TRBV2 and TRBJ1-4, with 8 positions matching TRBD1. The CDR3 spans 15 residues. Germline V lookup: CDR1 SNHLY, CDR2 FYNNEI. J was trimmed by 3 bases and V by 7 bases; bases with no gene match: 7. The DNA of the CDR3 is TGTGCCAGCACAGGCAGGGGGCGAGCTAATGAAAAACTGTTTTTT. It codes for CASTGRGRANEKLFF.

The genes are TRBV5-1 and TRBJ1-4; D is uncertain. Trimming left V 0 bases short and J 0 bases short, with 12 bases between. Germline CDR1 and CDR2: SGHRS and YFSETQ. The CDR3 is 17 amino acids. The chain's CDR3 is CASSLDLLIATNEKLFF. In nucleotides, the CDR3 is TGCGCCAGCAGCTTGGATTTGCTCATTGCAACTAATGAAAAACTGTTTTTT.

This chain links TRBV7-9 with TRBJ1-5; no definite D call. Germline loops: CDR1 SEHNR, CDR2 FQNEAQ (reference sequence). This CDR3 contains 12 residues. Trimming removed 0 bases from V and 7 bases from J, with 4 bases in between. The CDR3 coding sequence is TGTGCCAGCAGCTTAGCGAGGCAGCCCCAGCATTTT. Protein product: CASSLARQPQHF. Full variable domain (remainder filled in from reference TRBV7-9 and TRBJ1-5): DTGVSQNPRHKITKRGQNVTFRCDPISEHNRLYWYRQTLGQGPEFLTYFQNEAQLEKSRLLSDRFSAERPKGSFSTLEIQRTEQGDSAMYLCASSLARQPQHFGDGTRLSIL.

This chain uses TRBV18 with TRBJ1-5; D is ambiguous. The CDR3 spans 17 residues. The V and J ends lost 3 bases and 4 bases respectively, with 19 bases between them. Per the germline V gene, CDR1 is KGHSH and CDR2 is LQKENI. This CDR3 reads CASSPSKGNLGNQPQHF. The CDR3, as DNA: TGTGCCAGCTCACCCTCTAAGGGCAATCTGGGGAATCAGCCCCAGCATTTT.

This clone has just one count. The rearrangement uses TRBV6-6 and TRBJ2-1, with D possibly being TRBD1 (5 bases). V was pared by 2 bases and J by 9 bases, with 8 bases between. The germline CDR1 and CDR2 sequences are MNHNY and SVGAGI (reference sequence). The length of the CDR3 is 12 residues. This CDR3 reads CASSYRGIEQFF. In nucleotides, the CDR3 is TGTGCCAGCAGTTACAGGGGTATTGAGCAGTTCTTC.

This clone came up once. The chain links TRBV19 to TRBJ2-4; TRBD2 might be the D (6 bases). The V gene lost 3 bases and the J gene lost 0 bases, with 15 bases spanning the gap. Germline-derived CDR1 and CDR2 are LNHDA and SQIVND (reference sequence). This CDR3 is built from 17 residues. CDR3 bases: TGTGCCAGTAGTATCATCATCGGGGGTCTAGCCAAAAACATTCAGTACTTC. Its translation is CASSIIIGGLAKNIQYF.

The V call is TRBV28, the J call TRBJ1-1; D is perhaps TRBD1 (6 bases). CDR1 is MDHEN, CDR2 SYDVKM, per germline. Trimming took off 5 bases at V and 4 bases at J, with 14 bases between the two ends. The CDR3 has 14 residues. Here the CDR3 DNA reads TGTGCCAGCAGTCCAGGGGTAGTGGGCACTGAAGCTTTCTTT. Encoded protein: CASSPGVVGTEAFF.

This clone was picked up a small number of times. The V call is TRBV5-1, the J call TRBJ2-1, with 9 bases that match TRBD2. V trimming: 7 bases; J trimming: 7 bases; junction bases outside the gene matches: 12. Germline V CDR1 and CDR2: SGHRS, YFSETQ. The CDR3 contains 15 residues. CDR3 amino acids: CASGKQKREENEQFF. The CDR3 DNA reads as TGCGCCAGCGGAAAGCAAAAGCGGGAGGAAAATGAGCAGTTCTTC.

The table lists this clone with a few counts. The sample has other DNA sequences that encode this CDR3 too. The rearrangement uses TRBV7-2 and TRBJ2-4; weak D call: TRBD1 (5 bases). Germline V gene data show CDR1 as SGHTA and CDR2 as FQGNSA. V lost 1 base and J 1 base, leaving 8 bases between the germline ends. The CDR3 contains 15 residues. The CDR3 DNA is TGTGCCAGCAGCTTAGAACCAGGGGCCAAAAACATTCAGTACTTC. This sequence encodes CASSLEPGAKNIQYF.

The V gene is TRBV5-6, the J gene TRBJ2-2; D ambiguous. V was trimmed by 0 bases and J by 3 bases, leaving 6 bases between them. Germline-derived CDR1 and CDR2 are SGHDT and YYEEEE. This CDR3 spans 14 amino acids. CDR3 coding DNA: TGTGCCAGCAGCTTGGAACCCGACACCGGGGAGCTGTTTTTT. This encodes CASSLEPDTGELFF.

The J gene is TRBJ2-5, the V gene TRBV14, with D possibly TRBD2 on 6 matching bases. The CDR3 length is 17 residues. Germline V gene data show CDR1 as SGHDN and CDR2 as FVKESK. The V gene lost 3 bases and the J gene lost 2 bases, with 19 bases spanning the gap. The CDR3 DNA sequence: TGTGCCAGCAGCCAGGTCCCCGGGACTTCCCTACAAGAGACCCAGTACTTC. Its protein product is CASSQVPGTSLQETQYF.

The V and J genes are TRBV5-1 and TRBJ2-7; 11 nucleotides agree with TRBD2. Germline loops: CDR1 SGHRS, CDR2 YFSETQ. This CDR3 is 14 amino acids long. The J segment lost 6 bases and the V segment lost 4 bases, leaving 6 bases of the junction unmatched. Written as DNA, the CDR3 is TGCGCCAGCAGCCAACTAGCGGGAGCGGGCGAGCAGTACTTC. As protein: CASSQLAGAGEQYF.

This chain links TRBV10-3 with TRBJ1-2; TRBD1 is a possible D gene (6 bases). The CDR3 consists of 14 residues. Germline V gene sequence: CDR1 ENHRY, CDR2 SYGVKD. Deletions cut 2 bases from V and 6 bases from J, with 13 bases between. CDR3: CAISERGQWDGYTF. The DNA of the CDR3 is TGTGCCATCAGTGAGCGAGGACAGTGGGATGGCTACACCTTC.

The chain carries TRBV9 and TRBJ2-1; TRBD2 matches at 13 bases. Germline CDR1 and CDR2: SGDLS and YYNGEE. This CDR3 contains 16 residues. The V segment lost 4 bases and the J segment 9 bases; nucleotides outside the gene matches: 10. Here the CDR3 reads CASSPRTSGSFGEQFF. For the CDR3, the DNA is TGTGCCAGCAGCCCTAGGACTAGCGGGAGTTTTGGTGAGCAGTTCTTC.

This clone was counted a single time. V is TRBV5-1 and J is TRBJ2-7; the D gene is possibly TRBD1 (5 bases). Deletions cut 4 bases from V and 3 bases from J, with 14 bases between. Per the germline V gene, CDR1 is SGHRS and CDR2 is YFSETQ. The CDR3 covers 14 residues. CDR3 amino acids: CASSEDIPGYEQYF. CDR3 nucleotide sequence: TGCGCCAGCAGCGAGGACATTCCCGGCTACGAGCAGTACTTC.

This chain connects TRBV6-1 to TRBJ1-1; 7 nucleotides align to TRBD1. Germline V lookup: CDR1 MNHNS, CDR2 SASEGT. V was pared by 3 bases and J by 4 bases, with 5 bases of the junction left unmatched. The CDR3 covers 14 residues. In nucleotides, the CDR3 is TGTGCCAGCAGTGATAACAGGGGCCGCACTGAAGCTTTCTTT. Its protein product is CASSDNRGRTEAFF.

The chain combines TRBV19 with TRBJ2-7, with 10 bases identical to TRBD1. This CDR3 is 16 amino acids long. After removal of 5 bases from V and 4 bases from J, the junction contained 11 bases not matched to a gene. Germline lookup yields CDR1 LNHDA and CDR2 SQIVND (reference sequence). The CDR3 loop reads CASSPGQGVNGYEQYF. CDR3 coding DNA: TGTGCCAGTAGTCCTGGACAGGGGGTGAACGGGTACGAGCAGTACTTC.

The V call is TRBV4-1, the J call TRBJ2-7; a possible D gene is TRBD2 (5 bases). The V end lost 7 bases, the J end lost 4 bases, and 14 bases lay between the germline ends. The CDR3 sequence is 13 residues long. Per the germline V gene, CDR1 is MGHRA and CDR2 is YSYEKL. The CDR3 reads CASTTTEGYEQYF. The DNA for the CDR3 is TGCGCCAGCACCACAACCGAGGGTTACGAGCAGTACTTC.

This clone was seen only a few times. The rearrangement uses TRBV28 and TRBJ1-5, with D possibly TRBD1 on 5 matching bases. Germline-derived CDR1 and CDR2 are MDHEN and SYDVKM. The CDR3 is made up of 15 amino acids. The V and J ends lost 5 bases and 4 bases respectively, with 15 bases between them. The CDR3 DNA sequence: TGTGCCAGCAGTCCCCGGAGTCCAGGGAATCAGCCCCAGCATTTT. It yields the protein CASSPRSPGNQPQHF. The full variable domain, with the rest looked up from reference TRBV28 and TRBJ1-5, is DVKVTQSSRYLVKRTGEKVFLECVQDMDHENMFWYRQDPGLGLRLIYFSYDVKMKEKGDIPEGYSVSREKKERFSLILESASTNQTSMYLCASSPRSPGNQPQHFGDGTRLSIL.